The next 18 T cell receptor beta chains were all read from a single sample in a study of T cells in Graves' hyperthyroidism and ophthalmopathy. TCR beta CDR3 sequences were amplified from RNA transcripts. A set of HTBI primers served as the primers for a first-round RT-PCR of the TCR CDR3. From the multiplex PCR reads, TCRdb called clonotypes with MiXCR, one entry per CDR3 protein. Here the sample spans some 350,000 distinct CDR3 sequences, around 25% being singletons. The sequencing sample was made of blood. The receptors come from a middle-aged man with Graves' hyperthyroidism.

The chain joins TRBV18 to TRBJ1-5; a weak D match, TRBD1 (5 bases). CDR1 and CDR2 from the germline V gene are KGHSH and LQKENI. V dropped 4 bases and J dropped 2 bases, with 12 bases sitting between them. CDR3 length: 15 amino acids. The CDR3 protein is CASSRASGGNQPQHF. DNA of the CDR3: TGTGCCAGCTCACGGGCGTCGGGGGGCAATCAGCCCCAGCATTTT. The full variable domain, its missing parts supplied by reference TRBV18 and TRBJ1-5, is NAGVMQNPRHLVRRRGQEARLRCSPMKGHSHVYWYRQLPEEGLKFMVYLQKENIIDESGMPKERFSAEFPKEGPSILRIQQVVRGDSAAYFCASSRASGGNQPQHFGDGTRLSIL.

The chain recombines TRBV7-9 with TRBJ2-1; no clear D gene. V was pared by 5 bases and J by 10 bases, with 12 bases between. The length of the CDR3 is 12 residues. CDR1 SEHNR and CDR2 FQNEAQ come from the germline V gene (reference sequence). DNA of the CDR3: TGTGCCAGCAGCCCTCGGGCTAGGGAGCAGTTCTTC. As protein: CASSPRAREQFF.

Only a few counts were recorded for this clonotype. V and J are TRBV6-1 and TRBJ2-2; D may be TRBD1 (6 bases). This CDR3 is built from 13 residues. The germline CDR1 and CDR2 sequences are MNHNS and SASEGT. Trimming cost V 4 bases and J 6 bases, with 9 bases left between them. CDR3 in amino acids: CASSAQGSGELFF. DNA of the CDR3: TGTGCCAGCAGTGCCCAGGGGTCCGGGGAGCTGTTTTTT.

V is TRBV5-1 and J is TRBJ1-2, with D uncertain. This CDR3 spans 13 amino acids. Germline CDR1 SGHRS, CDR2 YFSETQ. The V end was cut by 0 bases, the J end by 5 bases, with 8 bases between. In nucleotides, the CDR3 is TGCGCCAGCAGCTTGGGTCACCGATATGGCTACACCTTC. It encodes CASSLGHRYGYTF.

As regards this clonotype: One junction end does not reproduce the germline sequence, and a read error may be involved. J is TRBJ1-5 and V is TRBV18; D remains unclear. This CDR3 spans 14 amino acids. Germline CDR1 is KGHSH and CDR2 is LQKENI. In DNA, the CDR3 is TGTGCCAGCTCCAAGGGAGGAAGCAATCAGCCCCCGCATTTT. Translated: CASSKGGSNQPPHF.

The chain is built from TRBV6-1 and TRBJ2-5; D not resolved. The CDR3 has 12 amino acids. The germline V gene encodes CDR1 MNHNS and CDR2 SASEGT. The V end lost 11 bases, the J end lost 5 bases, and 15 bases lay between the germline ends. CDR3 in amino acids: CAGRRAPETQYF. The CDR3, as DNA: TGTGCCGGCCGCCGGGCCCCGGAGACCCAGTACTTC.

V is TRBV6-6 and J is TRBJ1-2; D is possibly TRBD1 (5 bases). The CDR3 length is 17 residues. Germline assignment: CDR1 MNHNY and CDR2 SVGAGI (reference sequence). V was trimmed by 0 bases and J by 0 bases, leaving 14 bases between them. The CDR3 DNA reads TGTGCCAGCAGTTACTCAAGTATGGGGGACCCTAACTATGGCTACACCTTC. Protein product: CASSYSSMGDPNYGYTF.

This rearrangement joins TRBV28 to TRBJ2-7, with D possibly TRBD1 on 5 matching bases. The V gene's germline CDR1 is MDHEN and CDR2 SYDVKM. CDR3 size: 13 residues. Trimming removed 7 bases at V and 1 base at J, with 11 bases between. The CDR3 loop is CASTWGQSYEQYF. The DNA for the CDR3 is TGTGCCAGCACCTGGGGCCAGTCCTACGAGCAGTACTTC.

This clonotype was recorded a few times. This chain links TRBV6-1 with TRBJ2-5; 9 positions agree with TRBD2. Germline CDR1 and CDR2: MNHNS and SASEGT. Trimming at V came to 8 bases and at J to 9 bases, leaving 13 bases not matched to a gene. This CDR3 spans 14 amino acids. This chain's CDR3 is CASHTTSGQGAQYF. The CDR3 coding sequence is TGTGCCAGCCATACGACTAGCGGTCAGGGGGCCCAGTACTTC.

The CDR3 sequence: CASSESGRAADTQYF. Written as DNA, the CDR3 is TGTGCCAGCAGCGAAAGCGGGAGGGCCGCAGATACGCAGTATTTT. The gene calls are TRBV4-2 and TRBJ2-3, with 10 nucleotides matching TRBD2. Germline-derived CDR1 and CDR2 are LGHNA and YNFKEQ. The CDR3 spans 15 residues. V lost 5 bases to trimming and J lost 4 bases; unmatched junction nucleotides: 6.

This clonotype was seen at least ten times. V and J are TRBV5-1 and TRBJ2-1; D may be TRBD2 (6 bases). The V gene lost 0 bases and the J gene lost 6 bases, with 10 bases spanning the gap. Germline CDR1 is SGHRS and CDR2 is YFSETQ. The CDR3 has 14 residues. The CDR3 DNA is TGCGCCAGCAGCTTGGCTAGGGAGGTCAATGAGCAGTTCTTC. Amino acids: CASSLAREVNEQFF.

The rearrangement uses TRBV20-1 and TRBJ1-3; no definite D call. Germline V lookup: CDR1 DFQATT, CDR2 SNEGSKA (reference sequence). This CDR3 region has 13 residues. Trimming removed 5 bases at V and 4 bases at J, with 12 bases between. The CDR3 loop reads CSAPDRTGNTIYF. The CDR3 nucleotides are TGCAGTGCTCCCGACCGAACGGGAAACACCATATATTTT.

CDR3 protein: CASSLARVGGNEQFF. As DNA, the CDR3 is TGTGCCAGCAGCTTAGCGCGGGTCGGGGGCAATGAGCAGTTCTTC. The gene calls are TRBV7-9 and TRBJ2-1; D is perhaps TRBD2 (6 bases). The CDR3 loop spans 15 amino acids. V was clipped by 0 bases and J by 6 bases, with 12 bases between them. The germline V gene has CDR1 SEHNR and CDR2 FQNEAQ (reference sequence).

This sequence joins TRBV24-1 and TRBJ2-2; D might be TRBD2 (6 bases). The ends were cut back, 2 bases at V and 0 bases at J, with 12 bases in the middle. The CDR3 loop spans 17 amino acids. Germline CDR1 reads KGHDR; CDR2 reads SFDVKD. The CDR3 is CATSDSSGTANTGELFF. Here the CDR3 DNA reads TGTGCCACCAGTGATTCCTCCGGGACTGCGAACACCGGGGAGCTGTTTTTT.

There are many counts of this clonotype. This chain uses TRBV12-5 with TRBJ2-5, with D possibly being TRBD1 (6 bases). Germline V gene lookup returns CDR1 LGHNT and CDR2 FRNRAP. The CDR3 is 12 amino acids. V lost 7 bases and J 3 bases, leaving 9 bases between the germline ends. The CDR3 region is CASEGEKETQYF. CDR3 nucleotides: TGTGCTAGTGAGGGGGAGAAAGAGACCCAGTACTTC.

In its sample, this clonotype was seen many times. The V call is TRBV7-2, the J call TRBJ2-3; D uncertain. Germline assignment: CDR1 SGHTA and CDR2 FQGNSA. The CDR3 consists of 15 residues. Trimming stripped 3 bases from V and 2 bases from J, with 12 bases between. The CDR3: CASSFRVAYTDTQYF. In DNA, the CDR3 is TGTGCCAGCAGCTTCCGGGTAGCCTACACAGATACGCAGTATTTT. The full variable domain, its missing parts supplied by reference TRBV7-2 and TRBJ2-3, is GAGVSQSPSNKVTEKGKDVELRCDPISGHTALYWYRQSLGQGLEFLIYFQGNSAPDKSGLPSDRFSAERTGGSVSTLTIQRTQQEDSAVYLCASSFRVAYTDTQYFGPGTRLTVL.

This clonotype has more than one count but fewer than ten. This may arise from a read error, as a much more abundant clone is one base away. The chain uses TRBV28 and TRBJ2-1; D not resolved. The CDR3 covers 13 residues. Germline V CDR1 and CDR2: MDHEN, SYDVKM. The DNA for the CDR3 is TGTGCCAGCAGTTTGGAAGGTTACAATGAGCAGCTCTTC. Its translation: CASSLEGYNEQLF.

At least ten counts were recorded for this clonotype. This chain links TRBV28 with TRBJ1-1, with D perhaps TRBD1 (5 bases). CDR3 size: 13 residues. Germline-derived CDR1 and CDR2 are MDHEN and SYDVKM. Trimming shortened V by 5 bases and J by 5 bases, and 12 bases separated the two germline ends. CDR3 residues: CASSPRVRTEAFF. The CDR3 nucleotides read TGTGCCAGCAGTCCCAGGGTGAGAACTGAAGCTTTCTTT.